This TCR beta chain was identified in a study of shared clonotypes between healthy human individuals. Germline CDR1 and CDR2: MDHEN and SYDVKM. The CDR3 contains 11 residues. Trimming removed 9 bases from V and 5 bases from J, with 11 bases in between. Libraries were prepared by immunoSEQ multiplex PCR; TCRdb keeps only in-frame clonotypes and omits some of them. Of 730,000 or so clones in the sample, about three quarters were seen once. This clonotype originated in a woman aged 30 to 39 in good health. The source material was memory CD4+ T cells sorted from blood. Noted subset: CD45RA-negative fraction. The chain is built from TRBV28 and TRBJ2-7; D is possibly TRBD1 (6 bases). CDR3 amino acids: CASTGFDEQYF. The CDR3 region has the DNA TGTGCCAGTACAGGGTTCGACGAGCAGTACTTC.